A single sample gave rise to the 13 T cell receptor beta chains below, sequenced in a study of blood T cell repertoires in COVID-19. Libraries were prepared by immunoSEQ multiplex PCR; TCRdb keeps only in-frame clonotypes and omits some of them. Among about 340,000 clones listed, around 80% were seen once. The sequenced material came from peripheral blood. These receptors came from a man aged 30-40 years with active or convalescent COVID-19.

The chain has TRBV2 and TRBJ1-5; TRBD1 matches 7 bases. The CDR3 is made up of 15 amino acids. Germline V gene sequence: CDR1 SNHLY, CDR2 FYNNEI. V was clipped by 5 bases and J by 0 bases; unmatched bases: 4. The CDR3 DNA reads TGTGCCAGCAGTCCGACAGGGAATAGCAATCAGCCCCAGCATTTT. Translating gives CASSPTGNSNQPQHF. Complete variable domain (other parts from reference TRBV2 and TRBJ1-5): EPEVTQTPSHQVTQMGQEVILRCVPISNHLYFYWYRQILGQKVEFLVSFYNNEISEKSEIFDDQFSVERPDGSNFTLKIRSTKLEDSAMYFCASSPTGNSNQPQHFGDGTRLSIL.

The rearrangement uses TRBV6-5 and TRBJ1-1, with 10 nucleotides matching TRBD1. The CDR3 length is 16 residues. Trimming cost V 2 bases and J 5 bases; bases outside gene matches: 8. In germline, CDR1 is MNHEY, CDR2 SVGAGI. The CDR3 DNA reads as TGTGCCAGCAGTTACCTTGGACAGGGGGACAAGACTGAAGCTTTCTTT. Translation gives CASSYLGQGDKTEAFF.

The chain joins TRBV6-2 or TRBV6-3 to TRBJ2-4; D is perhaps TRBD2 (6 bases). Germline V CDR1 and CDR2: MNHEY, SVGEGT. The ends were cut back, 2 bases at V and 6 bases at J, with 17 bases in the middle. This CDR3 spans 16 amino acids. The CDR3 nucleotides are TGTGCCAGCAGTTACGATTCTAGCTTGGGGGGAAACATTCAGTACTTC. It specifies CASSYDSSLGGNIQYF.

As for this clone: Other DNA variants within this sample encode the same CDR3. The CDR3 spells CASSEAGGYGYTF. CDR3 in DNA: TGTGCCAGCAGTGAAGCTGGCGGGTATGGCTACACCTTC. This chain joins TRBV6-1 and TRBJ1-2; D call uncertain. V lost 0 bases and J lost 5, with 7 bases in between. Germline V gene data show CDR1 as MNHNS and CDR2 as SASEGT. CDR3 length: 13 residues.

The chain employs TRBV4-3 and TRBJ2-6, with 12 bases fitting TRBD1. Germline V gene data show CDR1 as LGHNA and CDR2 as YSLEER. The CDR3 is 21 residues long. Unmatched junction bases numbered 10, after V lost 0 bases and J lost 1 base. The CDR3 DNA reads TGCGCCAGCAGCCAAGATAGTGGGACAGGGGGCCTAGTGTCTGGGGCCAACGTCCTGACTTTC. Its translation: CASSQDSGTGGLVSGANVLTF.

The chain combines TRBV9 with TRBJ1-1; D perhaps matches TRBD1 (5 bases). The CDR3 is 12 residues long. V was pared by 3 bases and J by 4 bases, with 7 bases between. The germline V gene encodes CDR1 SGDLS and CDR2 YYNGEE. CDR3 bases: TGTGCCAGCAGCGCAGACAGCACTGAAGCTTTCTTT. Its translation: CASSADSTEAFF. The entire variable domain, with the rest obtained from reference TRBV9 and TRBJ1-1, is as follows: DSGVTQTPKHLITATGQRVTLRCSPRSGDLSVYWYQQSLDQGLQFLIQYYNGEERAKGNILERFSAQQFPDLHSELNLSSLELGDSALYFCASSADSTEAFFGQGTRLTVV.

The gene calls are TRBV6-5 and TRBJ1-5, with 9 bases fitting TRBD1. This CDR3 region has 15 residues. CDR1 and CDR2 (germline): MNHEY, SVGAGI. V lost 6 bases to trimming and J lost 4 bases; unmatched junction nucleotides: 7. The CDR3 sequence is CASRAGQGQNQPQHF. The CDR3 DNA reads as TGTGCCAGCAGGGCGGGACAGGGCCAAAATCAGCCCCAGCATTTT.

CDR3 in amino acids: CASSPGTGALRPQHF. The CDR3 nucleotides read TGTGCCAGCAGCCCTGGGACAGGGGCCTTGCGGCCCCAGCATTTT. J is TRBJ1-5 and V is TRBV27; TRBD1 aligns across 10 bases. The CDR3 is 15 residues long. The V gene end was trimmed by 6 bases and the J gene end by 9 bases; junction bases not matched to a gene: 11. Germline assignment: CDR1 MNHEY and CDR2 SMNVEV (reference sequence).

The CDR3 DNA sequence: TGCGCCAGCAGCCAAGATAGGAGACAGAATAATGAAAAACTGTTTTTT. It specifies CASSQDRRQNNEKLFF. The chain links TRBV4-3 to TRBJ1-4; D is perhaps TRBD1 (5 bases). This CDR3 is 16 amino acids long. Trimming removed 0 bases from V and 4 bases from J, with 12 bases in between. Germline CDR1 reads LGHNA; CDR2 reads YSLEER.

V is TRBV6-5 and J is TRBJ1-2; TRBD1 aligns across 10 bases. After removal of 6 bases from V and 4 bases from J, the junction contained 5 bases not matched to a gene. The CDR3 contains 14 residues. Looked up from germline, CDR1 is MNHEY and CDR2 is SVGAGI. In DNA, the CDR3 is TGTGCCAGCAGCCAGGGACAGGGGATCTATGGCTACACCTTC. Protein: CASSQGQGIYGYTF.

The rearrangement uses TRBV6-4 and TRBJ2-2; 8 bases fit TRBD2. Germline V lookup: CDR1 MRHNA, CDR2 SNTAGT. J gave up 2 bases and V 6 bases, and 11 bases lay outside the gene matches. The CDR3 has 17 residues. The CDR3 region has the DNA TGTGCCAGCAGCAAGGGCGGGGGGACCACCAACACCGGGGAGCTGTTTTTT. Translated: CASSKGGGTTNTGELFF.

The chain employs TRBV7-9 and TRBJ2-1; D gene ambiguous. The CDR3 totals 12 residues. Trimming stripped 0 bases from V and 8 bases from J, with 5 bases between. Germline CDR1 is SEHNR and CDR2 is FQNEAQ (reference sequence). CDR3 region: CASSLASDEQFF. DNA for the CDR3: TGTGCCAGCAGCTTAGCTTCGGATGAGCAGTTCTTC. The full variable domain, with the rest looked up from reference TRBV7-9 and TRBJ2-1, is DTGVSQNPRHKITKRGQNVTFRCDPISEHNRLYWYRQTLGQGPEFLTYFQNEAQLEKSRLLSDRFSAERPKGSFSTLEIQRTEQGDSAMYLCASSLASDEQFFGPGTRLTVL.

The chain combines TRBV2 with TRBJ2-7; 8 bases agree with TRBD2. This CDR3 is built from 14 residues. Trimming cost V 4 bases and J 1 base; bases outside gene matches: 3. Germline CDR1 SNHLY, CDR2 FYNNEI. Here the CDR3 reads CASSVSGDSYEQYF. In DNA, the CDR3 is TGTGCCAGCAGTGTTAGCGGGGATTCCTACGAGCAGTACTTC.